This T cell receptor beta chain appears in the sequencing data of a study of cytotoxic CD8 clonotypes in ibrutinib-treated CLL. Study context: The taking of response samples occurred after a median 12 months of treatment, with a range of 6 to 36.

Germline V gene data show CDR1 as MNHEY and CDR2 as SMNVEV (reference sequence). The CDR3 has 11 amino acids. Trimming pared 7 bases from V and 6 bases from J, leaving 7 bases between. Sequencing was performed with immunoSEQ multiplex PCR; in TCRdb, only in-frame clones are kept and a portion is missing. The sample includes around 200,000 clones, 79% of them seen just once. The rearrangement links TRBV27 to TRBJ1-5; D is uncertain. This receptor was taken from a human donor with chronic lymphocytic leukemia. This material consisted of PBMCs, taken after 12 months of ibrutinib treatment. The CDR3: CASNSGQPQHF. The CDR3 bases are TGTGCCAGCAATAGTGGTCAGCCCCAGCATTTT.